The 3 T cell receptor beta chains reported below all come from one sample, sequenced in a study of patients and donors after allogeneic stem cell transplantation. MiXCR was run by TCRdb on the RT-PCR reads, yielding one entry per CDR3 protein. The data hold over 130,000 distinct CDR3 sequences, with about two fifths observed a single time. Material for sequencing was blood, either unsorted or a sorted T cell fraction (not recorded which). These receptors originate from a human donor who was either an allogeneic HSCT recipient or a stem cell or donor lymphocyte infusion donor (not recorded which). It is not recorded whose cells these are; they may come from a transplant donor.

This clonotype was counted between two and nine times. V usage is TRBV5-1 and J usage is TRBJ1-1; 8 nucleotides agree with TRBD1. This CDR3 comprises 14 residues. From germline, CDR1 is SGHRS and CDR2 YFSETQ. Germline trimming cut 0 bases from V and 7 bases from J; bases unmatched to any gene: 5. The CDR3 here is CASSLDRGWVEAFF. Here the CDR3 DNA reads TGCGCCAGCAGCTTGGACAGGGGGTGGGTTGAAGCTTTCTTT.

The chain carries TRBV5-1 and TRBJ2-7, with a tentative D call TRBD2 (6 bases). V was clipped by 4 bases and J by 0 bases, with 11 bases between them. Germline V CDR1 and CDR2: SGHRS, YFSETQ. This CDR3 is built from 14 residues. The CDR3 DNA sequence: TGCGCCAGCAGCGGTGGGACTGCCTCCTACGAGCAGTACTTC. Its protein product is CASSGGTASYEQYF. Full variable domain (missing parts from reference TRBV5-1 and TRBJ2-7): KAGVTQTPRYLIKTRGQQVTLSCSPISGHRSVSWYQQTPGQGLQFLFEYFSETQRNKGNFPGRFSGRQFSNSRSEMNVSTLELGDSALYLCASSGGTASYEQYFGPGTRLTVT.

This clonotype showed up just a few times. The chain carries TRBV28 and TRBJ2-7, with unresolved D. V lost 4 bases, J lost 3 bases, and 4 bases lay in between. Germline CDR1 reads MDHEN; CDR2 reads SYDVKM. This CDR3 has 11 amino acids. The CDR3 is CASSWGYEQYV. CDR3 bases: TGTGCCAGCAGTTGGGGCTACGAGCAGTACGTC.